Here is one T cell receptor beta chain with its context. Its antigen is unidentified. Using its own MiXCR run on the RT-PCR reads, TCRdb lists one record per CDR3 protein. The data hold about 500,000 distinct CDR3 sequences, with approximately 16% observed a single time. These data originate in a study of response to subunit inactivated influenza vaccine. Study-wide results and limits: New T cells are recruited in small numbers by each seasonal influenza vaccination, according to the authors' suggestion.

From germline, CDR1 is SGHTA and CDR2 FQGNSA. V gave up 5 bases and J gave up 3 bases; unmatched junction bases: 7. This CDR3 contains 14 residues. Here the sequenced sample was CD4+ T cells sorted from PBMCs, taken less than 30 months after vaccination. This TCR was sampled from a man in his fifties or sixties who received an inactivated influenza vaccine. The chain employs TRBV7-2 and TRBJ2-7, with 7 bases matching TRBD2. The CDR3 here is CASSPLRESYEQYF. Written as DNA, the CDR3 is TGTGCCAGCAGCCCACTGCGGGAGAGCTACGAGCAGTACTTC.